Listed below are T cell receptor beta chains from one sample, sequenced in a study of regulatory T cells in long-lasting Graves disease. TCRdb ran MiXCR on the multiplex PCR reads and lists one entry per CDR3 protein. The sample has about 470,000 distinct CDR3 sequences; 20% to 25% are singletons. The input for sequencing was peripheral blood mononuclear cells (PBMCs), taken when the disease was refractory, from a patient treated with antithyroid drugs. The receptors here all came from a female donor with Graves disease. The CDR3 runs from the conserved cysteine through the conserved F or W. The order of the fields is V gene, D gene, CDR3 protein. The D gene is left open where the match is weak.

v_gene: TRBV28
d_gene: .
CDR3aa: CASSRGGGPYEQYF

v_gene: TRBV19
d_gene: .
CDR3aa: CASVQGSSQPQHF

v_gene: TRBV5-6
d_gene: TRBD1
CDR3aa: CASSYQTGQGEKLFF

v_gene: TRBV27
d_gene: .
CDR3aa: CASSLKETYEQYF

v_gene: TRBV30
d_gene: .
CDR3aa: CAWSVLGIAKNIQYF

v_gene: TRBV29-1
d_gene: .
CDR3aa: CSVYDRTNTGELFF

v_gene: TRBV12-3/TRBV12-4
d_gene: TRBD1
CDR3aa: CASSPMDRGGGYTF

v_gene: TRBV5-1
d_gene: .
CDR3aa: CASSLGGSRVVGITEAFF

v_gene: TRBV14
d_gene: .
CDR3aa: CASSQLFEQYF

v_gene: TRBV4-1
d_gene: .
CDR3aa: CASSQGPAYEQFF

v_gene: TRBV4-2
d_gene: TRBD2
CDR3aa: CASSQDPTSWETQYF

v_gene: TRBV5-5
d_gene: TRBD1
CDR3aa: CASSLDRVYTEAFF

v_gene: TRBV11-2
d_gene: .
CDR3aa: CASSFQPLRQSNYGYTF

v_gene: TRBV9
d_gene: .
CDR3aa: CASSVPLGGGYTF

v_gene: TRBV5-1
d_gene: TRBD2
CDR3aa: CASSLGLLNYEQYF

v_gene: TRBV19
d_gene: TRBD1
CDR3aa: CASSTGTAGANVLTF

v_gene: TRBV28
d_gene: .
CDR3aa: CASREQGRQETQYF

v_gene: TRBV3-1
d_gene: TRBD1
CDR3aa: CASSQAGQEQYF

v_gene: TRBV28
d_gene: TRBD1
CDR3aa: CASGRDRDNSPLHF

v_gene: TRBV20-1
d_gene: .
CDR3aa: CSARDQKGGRGGYTF

v_gene: TRBV30
d_gene: .
CDR3aa: CAWSVFGGGQETQYF

v_gene: TRBV28
d_gene: .
CDR3aa: CASSYRSYNEQFF

v_gene: TRBV4-1
d_gene: TRBD1
CDR3aa: CASSQGGTVGNQPQHF

v_gene: TRBV7-8
d_gene: .
CDR3aa: CASSPGGGGLNTGELFF

v_gene: TRBV19
d_gene: TRBD1
CDR3aa: CASSIGDRGSSSPLHF

v_gene: TRBV3-1
d_gene: TRBD1
CDR3aa: CASSQDRTGKNIQYF

v_gene: TRBV2
d_gene: TRBD1
CDR3aa: CASSRDRDEKLFF

v_gene: TRBV2
d_gene: TRBD1
CDR3aa: CASSGQGGGYGYTF

v_gene: TRBV30
d_gene: .
CDR3aa: CAWSVQDTEAFF

v_gene: TRBV6-2/TRBV6-3
d_gene: TRBD1
CDR3aa: CASSYLRPGQFPSGTEAFF

v_gene: TRBV28
d_gene: TRBD1
CDR3aa: CASIRTGGLSTEAFF

v_gene: TRBV12-3/TRBV12-4
d_gene: TRBD1
CDR3aa: CASRDNRGSNQPQHF

v_gene: TRBV27
d_gene: .
CDR3aa: CASSAGTPNEQFF

v_gene: TRBV20-1
d_gene: TRBD2
CDR3aa: CSAQPLAGWQETQYF

v_gene: TRBV14
d_gene: .
CDR3aa: CASSPGADLGDYGYTF

v_gene: TRBV4-1
d_gene: .
CDR3aa: CASSRRTGNTIYF

v_gene: TRBV6-1
d_gene: .
CDR3aa: CASMEISYTEAFF

v_gene: TRBV20-1
d_gene: .
CDR3aa: CSARDPRGTDLYEQYF

v_gene: TRBV9
d_gene: .
CDR3aa: CASSPEEVPQETQYF

v_gene: TRBV7-9
d_gene: TRBD2
CDR3aa: CASSRGSAYEQYF

v_gene: TRBV28
d_gene: TRBD1
CDR3aa: CASSPSLAGQGRGYTF

v_gene: TRBV7-2
d_gene: .
CDR3aa: CASSLAPSDETQYF

v_gene: TRBV20-1
d_gene: .
CDR3aa: CSAPPSRPQETQYF

v_gene: TRBV28
d_gene: TRBD1
CDR3aa: CASVPSVGTGNDEQFF

v_gene: TRBV5-1
d_gene: .
CDR3aa: CASSQGPTNQPQHF

v_gene: TRBV12-3/TRBV12-4
d_gene: .
CDR3aa: CASSYTGSGYTF

v_gene: TRBV7-8
d_gene: .
CDR3aa: CASSLVGSDTEAFF

v_gene: TRBV28
d_gene: .
CDR3aa: CASSSVSLGFTGELFF

v_gene: TRBV15
d_gene: TRBD2
CDR3aa: CATSRTIAGGLNSYEQYF

v_gene: TRBV12-3/TRBV12-4
d_gene: .
CDR3aa: CASSSYAGSANYGYTF

v_gene: TRBV6-5
d_gene: TRBD2
CDR3aa: CASSYYGGSGRFSYEQYF

v_gene: TRBV20-1
d_gene: TRBD1
CDR3aa: CSAHRQGSYEQYF

v_gene: TRBV3-1
d_gene: TRBD1
CDR3aa: CASSPVPGQGAQGYTF

v_gene: TRBV7-2
d_gene: TRBD2
CDR3aa: CASSLKGWRTSENTGELFF

v_gene: TRBV29-1
d_gene: TRBD1
CDR3aa: CSGRTGSTEAFF

v_gene: TRBV28
d_gene: .
CDR3aa: CASSWSTEAFF

v_gene: TRBV20-1
d_gene: TRBD1
CDR3aa: CSASDRGIHLAFF

v_gene: TRBV6-1
d_gene: .
CDR3aa: CASSETASYGYTF

v_gene: TRBV5-1
d_gene: .
CDR3aa: CASSLLRSGANVLTF